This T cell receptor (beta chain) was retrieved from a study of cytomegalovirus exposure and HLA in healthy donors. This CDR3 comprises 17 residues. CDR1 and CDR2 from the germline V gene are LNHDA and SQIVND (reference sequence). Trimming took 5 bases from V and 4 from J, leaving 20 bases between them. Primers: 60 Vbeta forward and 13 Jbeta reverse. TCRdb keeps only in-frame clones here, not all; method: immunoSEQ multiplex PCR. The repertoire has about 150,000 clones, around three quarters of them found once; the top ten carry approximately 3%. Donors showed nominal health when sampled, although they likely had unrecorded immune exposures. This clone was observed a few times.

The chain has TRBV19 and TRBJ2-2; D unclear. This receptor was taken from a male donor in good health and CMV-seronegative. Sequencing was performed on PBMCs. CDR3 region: CASSYGSTAVITGELFF. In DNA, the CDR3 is TGTGCCAGTAGTTACGGGTCCACCGCCGTAATCACCGGGGAGCTGTTTTTT.